This T cell receptor beta chain was recorded in a study of CD8+ T cells in alopecia areata (dated by TCRdb to the late 2010s). With respect to the entire study: The treated patients, all with moderate-to-severe alopecia areata, were enrolled in an open-label pilot trial of oral tofacitinib given at 5 to 10 mg twice daily. Tofacitinib was given for 6 to 18 months, followed by 6 months of follow-up off drug to assess delayed response and recurrence. In treated patients, disease severity was measured using the SALT score, which gives the percentage of scalp surface area affected. In both human patients and the C3H/HeJ mouse model, the study applied high-throughput TCRbeta sequencing to look at T cell clonal expansion in alopecia areata. Human TCRbeta sequencing covered scalp tissue and sorted CD4+ and CD8+ peripheral blood T cells from patchy and totalis/universalis alopecia areata patients and healthy controls. Biopsies were taken from tofacitinib-treated patients at baseline and again at 4 and 24 weeks into treatment, and several of those patients also had a later scalp biopsy. Clonality in the scalp was compared among normal scalp (n=4), patchy alopecia areata scalp (n=8), and alopecia totalis/universalis scalp (n=8). RNA was extracted with the PAXgene miRNA kit for fixed scalp, the miRNeasy kit for PBMCs, and the RNeasy kit for mouse skin. TCRbeta CDR3 regions were amplified by immunoSEQ multiplex PCR with 35 Vbeta forward and 13 Jbeta reverse primers. The investigation overall reported the following: Because the treated cohort was small and had only one nonresponder, larger studies are needed to examine links between baseline CD8+ expansion and response. Scalp TCR repertoire analysis is complicated because resident alphabeta T cells in normal human skin are also sequenced, whereas mouse skin is dominated by gammadelta T cells. Compared with mice, TCR sequences shared between patients were less clear, possibly partly because of HLA diversity across the patient population. Many expanded lesional clones were found to persist in scalp and blood during tofacitinib treatment, and relapse after treatment cessation may be partly explained by this persistence. With tofacitinib, both scalp clonality and the number of expanded CD8+ clones among the top 100 scalp clones went down significantly. Compared with normal scalp, lesional scalp, particularly in alopecia totalis/universalis, had higher clonality and more expanded CD8+ clones, which suggests antigenic drive.

The CDR3 spans 19 residues, from the cysteine through the phenylalanine. The kept DNA is CDR3 alone, 57 bases in frame from the first base. Per the publication, the time point label means: roughly 24 weeks on oral tofacitinib. The treatment or condition label, as the study defines it: oral pan-JAK inhibitor, 5-10 mg twice daily. Lesional scalp punch biopsies and peripheral blood were obtained from alopecia areata patients. After PBMCs were isolated by density centrifugation and stained for CD3, CD4 and CD8, a FACSAria was used to sort CD4+ and CD8+ T cells. Library prep was done by the immunoSEQ multiplex PCR assay. To provide template for TCR sequencing, every sample had RNA extracted and reverse transcribed into cDNA. SuperScript III was used for first-strand cDNA synthesis, primed with a 2:1 mix of oligo-dT and random hexamers. A synthetic immune receptor repertoire was used to assess amplification bias, and residual bias was removed computationally. The study's processing was this. Raw reads were preprocessed for error removal, and CDR3 was defined according to IMGT conventions as running from the conserved cysteine to phenylalanine. Clonality was computed by normalizing Shannon entropy by log2 of the number of productive unique TCRs and subtracting the result from 1. Whether each scalp clone was CD4 or CD8 was inferred by checking scalp TCRbeta sequences against the CD4 and CD8 repertoires from sorted blood. The table comes from immuneACCESS by way of TCRdb, which keeps in-frame sequences with V and J called. Part of the clones is missing from these tables; in studies checked, under half for an unresolved V gene and the rest for unknown reasons. From that table come the V and J calls and clone size; the DNA was used to work out D and trimming. The sample table records around 100,000 clones; roughly 55% of these occur just once. The top ten clones comprise 9% to 15% of the sample.

To note about this clone: Its antigen specificity is not known. Base quality data are lacking; no much larger clone is found one base away.

The chain employs TRBV1 and TRBJ1-1; the listed D gene, TRBD1, was not tested against the DNA. TRBV1 is an annotated pseudogene. The sequence derives from a human donor with alopecia areata. Sequenced material: CD8+ T cells sorted from blood, taken at week 24, from a patient treated with tofacitinib. The sequenced DNA: TGCACCAGCAGCCAAGAAGGAGAGGGACAGGGGGCATGGAACACTGAAGCTTTCTTT. Translated, this is CTSSQEGEGQGAWNTEAFF.